The sequence of this T cell receptor beta chain was determined in a study of T-cell memory formation after mild COVID-19. Study context: Clusters of TCRs were largely donor specific. Whole-study findings and limits: SARS-CoV-2 specificity of second-wave clones peaking day 37 was unconfirmed. Cross-reactive memory appears to have joined, as suggested by some responding clones showing up in pre-infection memory.

This clonotype has a count of ten or more. Antigen: not known. The length of the CDR3 is 16 residues. Trimming shortened V by 1 base and J by 6 bases, and 17 bases separated the two germline ends. The germline CDR1 and CDR2 sequences are LGHNA and YSLEER. MiXCR was run by TCRdb on the 5' RACE reads, yielding one entry per CDR3 protein. The repertoire has approximately 210,000 distinct CDR3 sequences, over 9.5% of them found once; the top ten carry less than 4%. Sequencing used PBMCs or a T cell subset sorted from them (not recorded which). This TCR was recovered from a man in his late teens or twenties who had mild COVID-19 (a few samples of this study predate the infection). Cell type and time point are not known. J is TRBJ2-3 and V is TRBV4-3; tentative D call: TRBD2 (7 bases). For the CDR3, the DNA is TGCGCCAGCAGCCAAGGGACATCGCGGGGGCCGGATACGCAGTATTTT. Its translation is CASSQGTSRGPDTQYF.